This is a list of T cell receptor beta chains from one sample in a study of beta chain features in type 1 diabetes. The table came from immunoSEQ multiplex PCR; TCRdb's copy has only in-frame clones and leaves some out. This table has roughly 610,000 clones, 15% to 19% appearing once. Source material: naive CD4+ T cells from blood. Receptors originate from a man in his late teens or twenties in good health. Both conserved end residues are part of each CDR3. Each record gives: clone size, D gene, V gene, J gene, CDR3 length, CDR3 DNA, CDR3 protein. A D gene is named only where the DNA matches it firmly. Clone size appears in some rows only: once, few, many, or a class for an expanded clone.

size: few; D: TRBD1; V: TRBV5-1; J: TRBJ2-7; length: 13; DNA: TGCGCCAGCAGCAATACAGGGGGCTACGAGCAGTACTTC; CDR3: CASSNTGGYEQYF
size: .; D: TRBD1; V: TRBV29-1; J: TRBJ1-3; length: 14; DNA: TGCAGCGTTGGGACAGGATACTCTGGAAACACCATATATTTT; CDR3: CSVGTGYSGNTIYF
size: .; D: .; V: TRBV30; J: TRBJ2-3; length: 16; DNA: TGTGCCTGGACTCCTGTCGGGGGGCTTTCCGCAGATACGCAGTATTTT; CDR3: CAWTPVGGLSADTQYF
size: few; D: .; V: TRBV6-6; J: TRBJ1-5; length: 14; DNA: TGTGCCAGCAGTTACGGCAGGGTCAATCAGCCCCAGCATTTT; CDR3: CASSYGRVNQPQHF
size: few; D: .; V: TRBV7-9; J: TRBJ2-3; length: 14; DNA: TGTGCCAGCAGCTTAGTAGCTAGCACAGATACGCAGTATTTT; CDR3: CASSLVASTDTQYF
size: .; D: TRBD2; V: TRBV11-2; J: TRBJ2-7; length: 16; DNA: TGTGCCAGCAGCCCGTTGACTAGCGGACCCTCCTACGAGCAGTACTTC; CDR3: CASSPLTSGPSYEQYF
size: .; D: TRBD1; V: TRBV9; J: TRBJ1-5; length: 13; DNA: TGTGCCAGCAGCGCCGGGACAGGCCAGCCCCAGCATTTT; CDR3: CASSAGTGQPQHF
size: .; D: .; V: TRBV5-1; J: TRBJ1-2; length: 13; DNA: TGCGCCAGCAGCGCGGACAGTTCCTATGGCTACACCTTC; CDR3: CASSADSSYGYTF
size: .; D: TRBD1; V: TRBV27; J: TRBJ1-2; length: 14; DNA: TGTGCCAGCACCCCGATACAGGGGCACTATGGCTACACCTTC; CDR3: CASTPIQGHYGYTF
size: few; D: TRBD2; V: TRBV29-1; J: TRBJ2-7; length: 16; DNA: TGCAGCGTTGAAGTGGGACTAGCGGGGGGCCGGGGCGAGCAGTACTTC; CDR3: CSVEVGLAGGRGEQYF
size: .; D: TRBD2; V: TRBV30; J: TRBJ2-1; length: 15; DNA: TGTGCCTGGAGTGGAGGGGTACTTACGGGAGGTGAGCAGTTCTTC; CDR3: CAWSGGVLTGGEQFF
size: few; D: TRBD2; V: TRBV28; J: TRBJ2-7; length: 16; DNA: TGTGCCAGCAGTTTAGACTCGGGACTAGCCTCCTACGAGCAGTACTTC; CDR3: CASSLDSGLASYEQYF
size: .; D: .; V: TRBV11-2; J: TRBJ2-1; length: 13; DNA: TGTGCCAGCAGCCGTTCGGCGGACAATGAGCAGTTCTTC; CDR3: CASSRSADNEQFF
size: .; D: .; V: TRBV27; J: TRBJ1-6; length: 18; DNA: TGTGCCAGCAGTTTTGCAGGGGTTCTAAGCTCCTATAATTCACCCCTCCACTTT; CDR3: CASSFAGVLSSYNSPLHF
size: .; D: .; V: TRBV6-1; J: TRBJ1-1; length: 15; DNA: TGTGCCAGCAGTGAAGTAGCCGGCGGCCGGGCTGAAGCTTTCTTT; CDR3: CASSEVAGGRAEAFF
size: .; D: .; V: TRBV28; J: TRBJ1-2; length: 11; DNA: TGTGCCTGCGGGACCCTCTATGGCTACACCTTC; CDR3: CACGTLYGYTF
size: .; D: TRBD1; V: TRBV5-6; J: TRBJ1-2; length: 18; DNA: TGTGCCAGCAGCTTGGCCGACAGGGCCTCCGTACTCTCCTATGGCTACACCTTC; CDR3: CASSLADRASVLSYGYTF
size: few; D: TRBD1; V: TRBV25-1; J: TRBJ1-5; length: 15; DNA: TGTGCCAGCAAAGCGAGGACAGGGGGCAGGAAGCCCCAGCATTTT; CDR3: CASKARTGGRKPQHF
size: .; D: TRBD1; V: TRBV7-9; J: TRBJ1-4; length: 16; DNA: TGTGCCAGCAGCTTAACCAGGACAGGCTTTAATGAAAAACTGTTTTTT; CDR3: CASSLTRTGFNEKLFF
size: few; D: .; V: TRBV10-2; J: TRBJ2-1; length: 11; DNA: TGCGCCAGCACCCGGCAGGATGAGCAGTTCTTC; CDR3: CASTRQDEQFF
size: .; D: .; V: TRBV10-3; J: TRBJ1-3; length: 15; DNA: TGTGCCATCAGCCGAGACTTGGTCTCTGGAAACACCATATATTTT; CDR3: CAISRDLVSGNTIYF
size: .; D: TRBD1; V: TRBV2; J: TRBJ1-2; length: 14; DNA: TGTGCCAGCAGCCCAACAGGGGGCTACTATGGCTACACCTTC; CDR3: CASSPTGGYYGYTF
size: .; D: TRBD1; V: TRBV2; J: TRBJ2-1; length: 17; DNA: TGTGCCAGCAACCCAGGGACAGGGTTACTACTCTACAATGAGCAGTTCTTC; CDR3: CASNPGTGLLLYNEQFF
size: few; D: .; V: TRBV18; J: TRBJ1-2; length: 13; DNA: TGTGCCAGCTCACCAGTGGAGGTCTATGGCTACACCTTC; CDR3: CASSPVEVYGYTF
size: .; D: .; V: TRBV18; J: TRBJ1-4; length: 12; DNA: TGTGCCAGCTCACAGGGTGTCGAAAAACTGTTTTTT; CDR3: CASSQGVEKLFF
size: few; D: .; V: TRBV5-1; J: TRBJ2-5; length: 15; DNA: TGCGCCAGCAGCTTGGAAATAGGGGGTAGCGAGACCCAGTACTTC; CDR3: CASSLEIGGSETQYF
size: few; D: TRBD1; V: TRBV28; J: TRBJ2-1; length: 15; DNA: TGTGCCAGCAGTTTAGACAGGGGTGGTTACAATGAGCAGTTCTTC; CDR3: CASSLDRGGYNEQFF
size: .; D: TRBD1; V: TRBV28; J: TRBJ1-5; length: 14; DNA: TGTGCCAGCAGATGGGATACAGGGGTCCAGCCCCAGCATTTT; CDR3: CASRWDTGVQPQHF
size: few; D: TRBD1; V: TRBV10-3; J: TRBJ2-5; length: 15; DNA: TGTGCCATCAGTTTTACGGGACAGGGTAAAGAGACCCAGTACTTC; CDR3: CAISFTGQGKETQYF
size: few; D: .; V: TRBV18; J: TRBJ2-3; length: 12; DNA: TGTGCCAGCTCACCAGTTACGGATACGCAGTATTTT; CDR3: CASSPVTDTQYF
size: .; D: TRBD2; V: TRBV18; J: TRBJ2-1; length: 13; DNA: TGTGCCAGCTCACCACCGATGAGCGGGGAGGACATCTTC; CDR3: CASSPPMSGEDIF
size: few; D: TRBD1; V: TRBV5-1; J: TRBJ2-5; length: 14; DNA: TGCGCCAGCAGCCGGGACAGGGGCGAAGAGACCCAGTACTTC; CDR3: CASSRDRGEETQYF
size: .; D: .; V: TRBV7-2; J: TRBJ1-5; length: 14; DNA: TGTGCCAGCAGCCTCGAGCGAGTAAATCAGCCCCAGCATTTT; CDR3: CASSLERVNQPQHF
size: few; D: TRBD2; V: TRBV9; J: TRBJ2-1; length: 14; DNA: TGTGCCAGCAGCGTAGACCTAGCGGTCAATGAGCAGTTCTTC; CDR3: CASSVDLAVNEQFF
size: few; D: .; V: TRBV5-4; J: TRBJ2-5; length: 11; DNA: TGTGCCAGCAGCTTCTCAGAGACCCAGTACTTC; CDR3: CASSFSETQYF
size: few; D: .; V: TRBV5-4; J: TRBJ2-2; length: 15; DNA: TGTGCCAGCAGCTTTAGGGATAGGAACACCGGGGAGCTGTTTTTT; CDR3: CASSFRDRNTGELFF
size: few; D: TRBD1; V: TRBV5-4; J: TRBJ2-7; length: 15; DNA: TGTGCCAGCAGCCCGGACAGGCAGGGGATTGGGGAGCAGTACTTC; CDR3: CASSPDRQGIGEQYF
size: few; D: .; V: TRBV7-8; J: TRBJ2-7; length: 12; DNA: TGTGCCAGCAGCTCTTCGGGGTACGAGCAGTACTTC; CDR3: CASSSSGYEQYF
size: few; D: .; V: TRBV14; J: TRBJ1-2; length: 15; DNA: TGTGCCAGCAGCCAAGATAAGGGCTGGGGGCCTGGCTACACCTTC; CDR3: CASSQDKGWGPGYTF
size: .; D: .; V: TRBV11-1; J: TRBJ2-3; length: 16; DNA: TGTGCCAGCAGCTTCTTCCAGGGGCTTAACACAGATACGCAGTATTTT; CDR3: CASSFFQGLNTDTQYF
size: .; D: .; V: TRBV7-2; J: TRBJ1-5; length: 15; DNA: TGTGCCAGCCGAAAACAGGCAAATAGCAATCAGCCCCAGCATTTT; CDR3: CASRKQANSNQPQHF
size: .; D: TRBD2; V: TRBV27; J: TRBJ2-5; length: 15; DNA: TGTGCCAGCAGTTTGGCGGGAGTCATAGGGGAGACCCAGTACTTC; CDR3: CASSLAGVIGETQYF
size: .; D: TRBD1; V: TRBV28; J: TRBJ1-4; length: 16; DNA: TGTGCCAGCAGTTTATGGACAGGGGGCCTTAATGAAAAACTGTTTTTT; CDR3: CASSLWTGGLNEKLFF
size: .; D: .; V: TRBV10-3; J: TRBJ2-7; length: 14; DNA: TGTGCCATCACACGGGGGCAGGGAGCGGACGAGCAGTACTTC; CDR3: CAITRGQGADEQYF
size: few; D: TRBD1; V: TRBV5-1; J: TRBJ2-7; length: 17; DNA: TGCGCCAGCAGCCAAAATTGGGACAGCCGGATCTCCTACGAGCAGTACTTC; CDR3: CASSQNWDSRISYEQYF
size: .; D: TRBD2; V: TRBV28; J: TRBJ2-7; length: 16; DNA: TGTGCCAGCAGAACTAGCGGGGGTTTGAATTTTAACGAGCAGTACTTC; CDR3: CASRTSGGLNFNEQYF
size: .; D: .; V: TRBV6-5; J: TRBJ1-2; length: 15; DNA: TGTGCCAGCAGTTACTCCGGTGACAGATACTATGGCTACACCTTC; CDR3: CASSYSGDRYYGYTF